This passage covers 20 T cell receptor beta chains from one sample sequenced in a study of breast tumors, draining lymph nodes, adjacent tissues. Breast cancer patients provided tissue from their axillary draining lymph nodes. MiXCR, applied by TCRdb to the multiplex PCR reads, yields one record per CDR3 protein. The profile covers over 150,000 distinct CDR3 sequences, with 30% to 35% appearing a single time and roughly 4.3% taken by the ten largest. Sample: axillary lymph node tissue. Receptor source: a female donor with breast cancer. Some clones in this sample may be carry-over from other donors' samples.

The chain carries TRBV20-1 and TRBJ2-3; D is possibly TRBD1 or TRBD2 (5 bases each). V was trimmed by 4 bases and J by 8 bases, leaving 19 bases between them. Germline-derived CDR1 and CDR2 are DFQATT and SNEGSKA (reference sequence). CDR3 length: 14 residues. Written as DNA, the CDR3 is TGCAGTGCTAAGTCCGGGGCCTACACCGCTACGCAGTATTTT. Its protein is CSAKSGAYTATQYF.

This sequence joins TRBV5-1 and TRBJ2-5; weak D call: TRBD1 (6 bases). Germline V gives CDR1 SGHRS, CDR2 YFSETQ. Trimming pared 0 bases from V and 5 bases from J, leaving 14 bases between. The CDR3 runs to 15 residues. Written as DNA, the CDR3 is TGCGCCAGCAGCTTGGCGACAGGTCCCGGGGAGACCCAGTACTTC. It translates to CASSLATGPGETQYF. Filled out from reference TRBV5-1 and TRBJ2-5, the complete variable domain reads KAGVTQTPRYLIKTRGQQVTLSCSPISGHRSVSWYQQTPGQGLQFLFEYFSETQRNKGNFPGRFSGRQFSNSRSEMNVSTLELGDSALYLCASSLATGPGETQYFGPGTRLLVL.

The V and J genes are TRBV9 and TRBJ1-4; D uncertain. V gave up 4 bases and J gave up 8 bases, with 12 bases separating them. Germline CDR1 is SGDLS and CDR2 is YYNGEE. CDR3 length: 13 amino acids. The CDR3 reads CASSWTSGEKLFF. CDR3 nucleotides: TGTGCCAGCAGCTGGACTAGCGGAGAAAAACTGTTTTTT.

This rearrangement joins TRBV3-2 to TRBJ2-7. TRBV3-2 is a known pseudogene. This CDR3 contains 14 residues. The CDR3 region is CASSTWTASGEQYF. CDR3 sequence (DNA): TGTGCCAGCAGCACCTGGACGGCGTCGGGCGAGCAGTACTTC.

The CDR3 loop is CASSFRGSTDTQYF. DNA for the CDR3: TGTGCCAGCAGCTTCCGGGGGAGCACAGATACGCAGTATTTT. The gene calls are TRBV11-2 and TRBJ2-3; maybe TRBD2 (6 bases). V lost 3 bases to trimming and J lost 0 bases, with 7 bases between them. The V gene's germline CDR1 is SGHAT and CDR2 FQNNGV. This CDR3 contains 14 residues.

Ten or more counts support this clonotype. In DNA form, the CDR3 reads TGTGCCAGCAGCTCCCAGGGGGGGCTGAATCAGCCCCAGCATTTT. It codes for CASSSQGGLNQPQHF. The chain uses TRBV7-2 and TRBJ1-5; 7 nucleotides align to TRBD1. CDR3 length: 15 amino acids. Trimming cost V 4 bases and J 4 bases; bases outside gene matches: 7. Germline V gene data show CDR1 as SGHTA and CDR2 as FQGNSA.

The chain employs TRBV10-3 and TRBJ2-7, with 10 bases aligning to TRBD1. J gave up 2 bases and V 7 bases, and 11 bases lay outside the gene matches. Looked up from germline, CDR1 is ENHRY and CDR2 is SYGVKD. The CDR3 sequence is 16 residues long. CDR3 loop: CAITPSRDRGTYEQYF. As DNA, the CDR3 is TGTGCCATCACCCCGAGCAGGGACAGGGGAACCTACGAGCAGTACTTC.

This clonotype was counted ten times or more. The CDR3 protein is CSVDRGQGAPGTEAFF. CDR3 sequence (DNA): TGCAGCGTTGATCGGGGACAGGGGGCGCCAGGCACTGAAGCTTTCTTT. This chain connects TRBV29-1 to TRBJ1-1; TRBD1 matches 12 bases. The germline CDR1 and CDR2 sequences are SQVTM and ANQGSEA. The CDR3 spans 16 residues. The V gene end was trimmed by 3 bases and the J gene end by 4 bases; junction bases not matched to a gene: 9.

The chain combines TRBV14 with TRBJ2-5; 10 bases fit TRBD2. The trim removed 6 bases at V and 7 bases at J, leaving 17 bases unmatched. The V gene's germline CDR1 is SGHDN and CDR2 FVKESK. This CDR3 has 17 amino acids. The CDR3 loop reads CASRDKGLAVYRTTQYF. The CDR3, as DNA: TGTGCCAGCAGGGACAAAGGACTAGCGGTTTATAGGACGACCCAGTACTTC. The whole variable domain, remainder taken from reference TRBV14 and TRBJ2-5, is EAGVTQFPSHSVIEKGQTVTLRCDPISGHDNLYWYRRVMGKEIKFLLHFVKESKQDESGMPNNRFLAERTGGTYSTLKVQPAELEDSGVYFCASRDKGLAVYRTTQYFGPGTRLLVL.

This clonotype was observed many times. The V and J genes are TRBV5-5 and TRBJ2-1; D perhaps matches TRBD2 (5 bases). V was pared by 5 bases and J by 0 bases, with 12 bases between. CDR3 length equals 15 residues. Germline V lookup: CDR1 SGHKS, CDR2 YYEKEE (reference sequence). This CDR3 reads CASRMTGSSYNEQFF. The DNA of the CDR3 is TGTGCCAGCAGGATGACGGGGAGCTCCTACAATGAGCAGTTCTTC. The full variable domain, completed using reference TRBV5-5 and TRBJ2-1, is DAGVTQSPTHLIKTRGQQVTLRCSPISGHKSVSWYQQVLGQGPQFIFQYYEKEERGRGNFPDRFSARQFPNYSSELNVNALLLGDSALYLCASRMTGSSYNEQFFGPGTRLTVL.

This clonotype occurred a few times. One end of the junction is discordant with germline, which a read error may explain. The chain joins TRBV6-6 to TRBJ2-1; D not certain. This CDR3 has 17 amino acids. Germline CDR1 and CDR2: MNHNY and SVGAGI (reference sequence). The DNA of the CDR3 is TGTGCCAGCAGTCACTCGTTCGAGTGGAAGCCCTACAATGAGCAGTTCTTC. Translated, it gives CASSHSFEWKPYNEQFF.

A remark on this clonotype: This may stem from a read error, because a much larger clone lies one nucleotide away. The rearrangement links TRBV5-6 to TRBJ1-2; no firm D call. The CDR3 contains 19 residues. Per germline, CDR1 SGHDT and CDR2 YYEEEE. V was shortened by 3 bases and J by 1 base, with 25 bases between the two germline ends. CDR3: CASSSVSASPMGGNYGYTF. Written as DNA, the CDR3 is TGTGCCAGCAGCTCGGTCTCTGCCTCACCGATGGGTGGTAACTATGGCTACACCTTC.

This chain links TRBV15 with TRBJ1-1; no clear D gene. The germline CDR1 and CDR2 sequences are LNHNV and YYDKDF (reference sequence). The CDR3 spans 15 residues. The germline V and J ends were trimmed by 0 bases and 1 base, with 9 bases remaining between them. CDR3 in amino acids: CATSREYQSNTEAFF. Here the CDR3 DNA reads TGTGCCACCAGCAGAGAGTACCAGTCGAACACTGAAGCTTTCTTT.

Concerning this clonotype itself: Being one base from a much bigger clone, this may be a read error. The CDR3 spells CSAGILGQLSEQYF. DNA for the CDR3: TGCAGTGCTGGGATTTTGGGACAGCTTTCCGAGCAGTACTTC. The genes are TRBV20-1 and TRBJ2-7; TRBD1 aligns across 7 bases. The CDR3 totals 14 residues. Germline CDR1 DFQATT, CDR2 SNEGSKA (reference sequence). V lost 5 bases, J lost 6 bases, and 13 bases stayed unmatched.

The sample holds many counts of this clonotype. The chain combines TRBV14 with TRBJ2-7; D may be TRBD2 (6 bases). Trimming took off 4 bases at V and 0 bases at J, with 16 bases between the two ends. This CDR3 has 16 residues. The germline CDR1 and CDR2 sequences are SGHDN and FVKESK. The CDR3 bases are TGTGCCAGCAGCCTCTTGGGGGGTGCCCTCTCCTACGAGCAGTACTTC. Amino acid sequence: CASSLLGGALSYEQYF.

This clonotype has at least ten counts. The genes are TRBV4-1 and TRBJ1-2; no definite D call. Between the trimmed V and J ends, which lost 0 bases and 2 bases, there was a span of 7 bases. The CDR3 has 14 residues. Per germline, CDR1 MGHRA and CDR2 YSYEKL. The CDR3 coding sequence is TGCGCCAGCAGCCAAGAATCCAGGAACTATGGCTACACCTTC. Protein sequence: CASSQESRNYGYTF.

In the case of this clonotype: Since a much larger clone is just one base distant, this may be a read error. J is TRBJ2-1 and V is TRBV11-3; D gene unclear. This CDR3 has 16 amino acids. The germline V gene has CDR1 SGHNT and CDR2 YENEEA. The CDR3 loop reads CASSPSSPLLYSEQFF. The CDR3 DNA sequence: TGTGCCAGCAGCCCTAGTAGCCCCCTTCTTTACAGTGAGCAGTTCTTC.

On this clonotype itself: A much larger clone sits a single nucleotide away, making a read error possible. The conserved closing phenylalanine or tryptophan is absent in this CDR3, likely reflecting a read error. The CDR3 DNA sequence: TGCGCCAGCAGCTTGGAAGGGGGAGGCCAAGAGACCCAGTACTCC. The encoded protein is CASSLEGGGQETQYS. V gene TRBV5-1 combines with J gene TRBJ2-5, with D perhaps being TRBD1 or TRBD2 (6 bases each). This CDR3 spans 15 amino acids. Germline loops: CDR1 SGHRS, CDR2 YFSETQ. V was clipped by 0 bases and J by 1 base, with 10 bases between them.

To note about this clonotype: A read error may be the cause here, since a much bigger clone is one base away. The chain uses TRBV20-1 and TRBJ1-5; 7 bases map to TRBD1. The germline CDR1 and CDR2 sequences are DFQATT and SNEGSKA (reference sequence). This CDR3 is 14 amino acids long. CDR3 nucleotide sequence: TGCAGTGCCAAAAGGGACAGCAGCAATCCGCCCCAGCATTTT. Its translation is CSAKRDSSNPPQHF.

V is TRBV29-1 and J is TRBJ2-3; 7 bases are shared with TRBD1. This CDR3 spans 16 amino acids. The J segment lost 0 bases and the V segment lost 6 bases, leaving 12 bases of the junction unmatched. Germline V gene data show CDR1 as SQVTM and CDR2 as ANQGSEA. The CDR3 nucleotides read TGCAGCGTGGCCTTACAGGGGTTTCTCAGCACAGATACGCAGTATTTT. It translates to CSVALQGFLSTDTQYF.